This TCR beta chain originates from a study of cytomegalovirus exposure and HLA in healthy donors. Background on the study: Genetic ancestry analysis placed about 76% of the 400 or so donors that were genotyped in the Caucasian-associated cluster. Study-level points and caveats: Rare TCR sequences predominated, though certain public TCRs were found in many donors. CMV serostatus was the only recorded immune exposure for donors. Reportedly, cytomegalovirus status was diagnosed with high sensitivity and specificity.

It was with 60 Vbeta and 13 Jbeta primers that the PCR ran. Repertoires were generated with immunoSEQ multiplex PCR, while TCRdb's copy carries only in-frame clones and drops some. The sample includes around 180,000 clones, approximately 84% seen only once; the top ten take 4.5% to 7.5%. For this clone: The antigen is not known.

Unmatched junction bases numbered 1, after V lost 0 bases and J lost 5 bases. The CDR3 loop spans 15 amino acids. Germline V CDR1 and CDR2: LGHNA, YNFKEQ. Input material: PBMCs. The receptor comes from a woman in her twenties or thirties in good health and CMV-seropositive. The chain uses TRBV4-2 and TRBJ2-2, with TRBD2 matching over 9 bases. This chain's CDR3 is CASSQDGLATGELFF. CDR3 DNA sequence: TGTGCCAGCAGCCAAGACGGACTAGCGACCGGGGAGCTGTTTTTT.